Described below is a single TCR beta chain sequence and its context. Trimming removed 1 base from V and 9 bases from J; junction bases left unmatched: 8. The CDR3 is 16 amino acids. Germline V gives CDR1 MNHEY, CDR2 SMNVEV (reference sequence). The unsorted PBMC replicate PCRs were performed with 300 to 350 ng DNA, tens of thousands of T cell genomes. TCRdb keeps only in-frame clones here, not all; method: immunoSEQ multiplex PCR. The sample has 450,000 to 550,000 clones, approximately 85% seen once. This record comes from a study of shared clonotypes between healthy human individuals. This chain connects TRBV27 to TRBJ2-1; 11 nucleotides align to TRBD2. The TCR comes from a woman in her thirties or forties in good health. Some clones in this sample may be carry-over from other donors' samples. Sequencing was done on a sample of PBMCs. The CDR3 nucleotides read TGTGCCAGCAGTTTATATCCGACTAGCGGGAAGGGTGAGCAGTTCTTC. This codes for CASSLYPTSGKGEQFF.